Listed here is a single T cell receptor beta chain. These data are taken from a study of T cell changes during pregnancy in multiple sclerosis. Clones were read by immunoSEQ multiplex PCR, and TCRdb kept only the in-frame ones, dropping some. Found here are about 94,000 clones, over 90% of them singletons; the top ten hold about 0.84%. The length of the CDR3 is 14 residues. Looked up from germline, CDR1 is MNHNS and CDR2 is SASEGT. The germline V and J ends were trimmed by 2 bases and 2 bases, with 9 bases remaining between them. Sequencing used peripheral blood, obtained in the third trimester of pregnancy. This clonotype was obtained from a female donor with multiple sclerosis, enrolled in a pregnancy study. This chain links TRBV6-1 with TRBJ1-1, with a possible D match to TRBD1 (5 bases). CDR3 protein: CASSERGGNTEAFF. CDR3 sequence (DNA): TGTGCCAGCAGTGAAAGGGGAGGAAACACTGAAGCTTTCTTT.